The 24 T cell receptor beta chains below come from one sample, sequenced in a study of tumor T cells in aggressive B-cell lymphoma. Sequenced by immunoSEQ multiplex PCR; TCRdb stores in-frame clones only, minus some. The sample has about 420 clones, 88% seen once. The sequenced sample was tumor tissue. These receptors were taken from an adult with diffuse large B cell lymphoma.

This clone has just a few counts. This chain joins TRBV6-1 and TRBJ1-4; weak D call: TRBD1 (6 bases). V was pared by 3 bases and J by 8 bases, with 16 bases between. CDR3 length: 15 amino acids. Per the germline V gene, CDR1 is MNHNS and CDR2 is SASEGT. CDR3 DNA sequence: TGTGCCAGCAGTGATGGTATATTGGGACACGAAAAACTGTTTTTT. Translation gives CASSDGILGHEKLFF.

The V and J genes are TRBV30 and TRBJ1-2; 7 bases line up with TRBD1. After removal of 3 bases from V and 2 bases from J, the junction contained 9 bases not matched to a gene. The germline V gene encodes CDR1 GTSNPN and CDR2 SVGIG (reference sequence). The CDR3 is 15 residues long. CDR3 amino acids: CAWSPLGTENYGYTF. The DNA of the CDR3 is TGTGCCTGGAGCCCCCTAGGGACAGAGAACTATGGCTACACCTTC. Together with reference TRBV30 and TRBJ1-2, the CDR3 gives the full variable domain: SQTIHQWPATLVQPVGSPLSLECTVEGTSNPNLYWYRQAAGRGLQLLFYSVGIGQISSEVPQNLSASRPQDRQFILSSKKLLLSDSGFYLCAWSPLGTENYGYTFGSGTRLTVV.

This clone is categorized as hyperexpanded (1% or more). The chain joins TRBV5-1 to TRBJ1-1, with D perhaps TRBD1 (5 bases). CDR1 and CDR2 from the germline V gene are SGHRS and YFSETQ. The CDR3 length is 12 residues. Trimming took off 6 bases at V and 6 bases at J, with 12 bases between the two ends. CDR3 sequence reads: CASTTGGPEAFF. The CDR3 nucleotides read TGCGCCAGCACAACCGGGGGACCTGAAGCTTTCTTT.

The rearrangement links TRBV5-1 to TRBJ2-7; 8 nucleotides align to TRBD2. The CDR3 sequence is 15 residues long. The germline gives CDR1 SGHRS, CDR2 YFSETQ. V lost 4 bases and J lost 0; bases outside the gene matches: 6. This CDR3 is CASSGGLASSYEQYF. The CDR3 bases are TGCGCCAGCAGCGGCGGACTAGCCAGCTCCTACGAGCAGTACTTC.

CDR3 residues: CASSQGPKDTQYF. The CDR3 coding sequence is TGTGCCAGCAGTCAGGGGCCTAAGGATACGCAGTATTTT. The chain links TRBV7-2 to TRBJ2-3; possible D gene TRBD1, 6 bases. The CDR3 contains 13 residues. The germline gives CDR1 SGHTA, CDR2 FQGNSA. V shed 6 bases and J shed 6 bases, with 13 bases lying between them. Filled out from reference TRBV7-2 and TRBJ2-3, the complete variable domain reads GAGVSQSPSNKVTEKGKDVELRCDPISGHTALYWYRQSLGQGLEFLIYFQGNSAPDKSGLPSDRFSAERTGGSVSTLTIQRTQQEDSAVYLCASSQGPKDTQYFGPGTRLTVL.

The table lists this clone with a few counts. The chain is built from TRBV9 and TRBJ1-1; 7 bases are a match to TRBD1. Germline V CDR1 and CDR2: SGDLS, YYNGEE. The trim removed 0 bases at V and 0 bases at J, leaving 11 bases unmatched. The CDR3 is 18 amino acids. The chain's CDR3 is CASSVAAGGNIMNTEAFF. The CDR3 region has the DNA TGTGCCAGCAGCGTAGCTGCAGGGGGGAACATCATGAACACTGAAGCTTTCTTT.

The genes are TRBV2 and TRBJ2-7; D might be TRBD2 (5 bases). The CDR3 is 13 residues long. The V and J ends lost 4 bases and 3 bases respectively, with 10 bases between them. Germline loops: CDR1 SNHLY, CDR2 FYNNEI. CDR3 sequence (DNA): TGTGCCAGCAGTGGAGGGTTGCTCTACGAGCAGTACTTC. Residues: CASSGGLLYEQYF.

The rearrangement joins TRBV9 to TRBJ1-3, with D tentatively TRBD1 (6 bases). CDR3 length: 16 residues. The germline V and J ends were trimmed by 0 bases and 2 bases, with 12 bases remaining between them. Germline CDR1 is SGDLS and CDR2 is YYNGEE. CDR3: CASSVEGGRAGNTIYF. DNA of the CDR3: TGTGCCAGCAGCGTAGAAGGGGGACGTGCTGGAAACACCATATATTTT.

The chain links TRBV18 to TRBJ2-3; no definite D call. Per the germline V gene, CDR1 is KGHSH and CDR2 is LQKENI. The CDR3 sequence is 14 residues long. The V end lost 0 bases, the J end lost 4 bases, and 8 bases lay between the germline ends. CDR3 sequence reads: CASSPPAPSDTQYF. The CDR3 DNA sequence: TGTGCCAGCTCACCACCGGCCCCGTCAGATACGCAGTATTTT. Using reference TRBV18 and TRBJ2-3 for the parts outside the CDR3, the full variable domain is NAGVMQNPRHLVRRRGQEARLRCSPMKGHSHVYWYRQLPEEGLKFMVYLQKENIIDESGMPKERFSAEFPKEGPSILRIQQVVRGDSAAYFCASSPPAPSDTQYFGPGTRLTVL.

This chain connects TRBV5-1 to TRBJ2-7, with TRBD2 matching over 7 bases. V trimming: 4 bases; J trimming: 10 bases; junction bases outside the gene matches: 11. CDR3 length: 13 amino acids. Per the germline V gene, CDR1 is SGHRS and CDR2 is YFSETQ. In DNA, the CDR3 is TGCGCCAGCAGCCCACGCGGGGGAGGGAAACAGTACTTC. Encoded protein: CASSPRGGGKQYF.

The chain couples TRBV5-5 to TRBJ2-3; 7 positions match TRBD1. The CDR3 is 15 amino acids. The germline CDR1 and CDR2 sequences are SGHKS and YYEKEE (reference sequence). V shed 0 bases, J shed 11 bases, and the junction held 12 bases outside the gene matches. Written as DNA, the CDR3 is TGTGCCAGCAGCTTGGACCCTACTGACAGGGTCGGGCAGTATTTT. Protein product: CASSLDPTDRVGQYF.

V is TRBV18 and J is TRBJ2-1; 10 nucleotides agree with TRBD2. The CDR3 runs to 16 residues. CDR1 KGHSH and CDR2 LQKENI come from the germline V gene. V gave up 1 base and J gave up 5 bases; unmatched junction bases: 5. The CDR3 nucleotides read TGTGCCAGCTCACCACTAAGCGGGGGGGTTGACAATGAGCAGTTCTTC. Translated: CASSPLSGGVDNEQFF.

The chain links TRBV19 to TRBJ1-2, with D possibly TRBD1 on 6 matching bases. The CDR3 runs to 16 residues. Deletions cut 0 bases from V and 4 bases from J, with 15 bases between. Per the germline V gene, CDR1 is LNHDA and CDR2 is SQIVND (reference sequence). CDR3 nucleotides: TGTGCCAGTAGTATAGATCTCCGGACAGCACCCTATGGCTACACCTTC. Protein: CASSIDLRTAPYGYTF.

V and J are TRBV9 and TRBJ1-3; possibly TRBD1 for D (6 bases). Germline assignment: CDR1 SGDLS and CDR2 YYNGEE. Trimming took 8 bases from V and 0 from J, leaving 9 bases between them. The CDR3 is made up of 13 amino acids. In DNA form, the CDR3 reads TGTGCCAGTAGACAGGACTCTGGAAACACCATATATTTT. Translated: CASRQDSGNTIYF. Full variable domain (outside the CDR3, taken from reference TRBV9 and TRBJ1-3): DSGVTQTPKHLITATGQRVTLRCSPRSGDLSVYWYQQSLDQGLQFLIQYYNGEERAKGNILERFSAQQFPDLHSELNLSSLELGDSALYFCASRQDSGNTIYFGEGSWLTVV.

The chain couples TRBV18 to TRBJ1-1, with a possible D match to TRBD1 (5 bases). The V gene's germline CDR1 is KGHSH and CDR2 LQKENI. The CDR3 runs to 13 residues. Trimming stripped 4 bases from V and 0 bases from J, with 6 bases between. The CDR3 is CASSQDMNTEAFF. DNA of the CDR3: TGTGCCAGCTCACAGGACATGAACACTGAAGCTTTCTTT. Complete variable domain (other parts from reference TRBV18 and TRBJ1-1): NAGVMQNPRHLVRRRGQEARLRCSPMKGHSHVYWYRQLPEEGLKFMVYLQKENIIDESGMPKERFSAEFPKEGPSILRIQQVVRGDSAAYFCASSQDMNTEAFFGQGTRLTVV.

CDR3 loop: CASSVGWNTEAFF. CDR3 coding DNA: TGTGCCAGCAGCGTGGGCTGGAACACTGAAGCTTTCTTT. V gene TRBV9 combines with J gene TRBJ1-1, with D unresolved. The CDR3 is 13 amino acids. Germline CDR1 SGDLS, CDR2 YYNGEE. Trimming took off 2 bases at V and 1 base at J, with 6 bases between the two ends.

The chain recombines TRBV7-9 with TRBJ2-1; 7 positions match TRBD1. The CDR3 has 15 residues. The germline V gene encodes CDR1 SEHNR and CDR2 FQNEAQ (reference sequence). V shed 7 bases, J shed 6 bases, and the junction held 12 bases outside the gene matches. The CDR3 sequence: CASTLGAGGTNEQFF. The DNA for the CDR3 is TGTGCCAGCACCCTAGGGGCAGGGGGAACCAATGAGCAGTTCTTC.

V and J are TRBV19 and TRBJ2-4; 8 positions match TRBD1. V shed 5 bases, J shed 8 bases, and the junction held 11 bases outside the gene matches. The CDR3 is made up of 15 amino acids. CDR1 is LNHDA, CDR2 SQIVND, per germline (reference sequence). Here the CDR3 reads CASSARQGIVDIQYF. CDR3 in DNA: TGTGCCAGTAGTGCAAGACAGGGGATTGTGGACATTCAGTACTTC.

The rearrangement joins TRBV2 to TRBJ1-5; no reliable D call. This CDR3 region has 14 residues. The V gene lost 5 bases and the J gene lost 6 bases, with 14 bases spanning the gap. Germline CDR1 SNHLY, CDR2 FYNNEI. The CDR3 DNA is TGTGCCAGCAGTCCCTTAGCGATGGGTCAGCCCCAGCATTTT. Encoded protein: CASSPLAMGQPQHF.

The chain links TRBV11-2 to TRBJ1-3, with D hard to call. Germline V gene data show CDR1 as SGHAT and CDR2 as FQNNGV. The germline V and J ends were trimmed by 1 base and 0 bases, with 13 bases remaining between them. This CDR3 comprises 17 residues. The DNA of the CDR3 is TGTGCCAGCAGCTTAGCCCACAGCCTCCTCTCTGGAAACACCATATATTTT. This sequence encodes CASSLAHSLLSGNTIYF.

This clone has a handful of counts. This chain links TRBV5-1 with TRBJ1-2; TRBD1 aligns across 8 bases. The CDR3 totals 15 residues. CDR1 and CDR2 (germline): SGHRS, YFSETQ. V was pared by 4 bases and J by 7 bases, with 12 bases of the junction left unmatched. CDR3 bases: TGCGCCAGCAGCCCAGGGGGCGCAGGAATGGGTGGCTACACCTTC. As protein: CASSPGGAGMGGYTF.

The V gene is TRBV27, the J gene TRBJ2-7; 8 bases are shared with TRBD2. CDR1 and CDR2 from the germline V gene are MNHEY and SMNVEV (reference sequence). CDR3 size: 15 residues. J was trimmed by 4 bases and V by 5 bases; bases with no gene match: 10. Written as DNA, the CDR3 is TGTGCCAGCAGTCCCGGGGGGGGTATTATGTACGAGCAGTACTTC. The encoded protein is CASSPGGGIMYEQYF.

This chain links TRBV27 with TRBJ1-2, with TRBD1 matching 11 bases. CDR3 size: 15 residues. The V segment lost 8 bases and the J segment 4 bases; nucleotides outside the gene matches: 9. Germline V CDR1 and CDR2: MNHEY, SMNVEV (reference sequence). The CDR3 reads CASWGQGEVSYGYTF. The CDR3 nucleotides read TGTGCCAGCTGGGGACAGGGGGAGGTTTCCTATGGCTACACCTTC.

The chain carries TRBV23-1 and TRBJ2-2; no clear D. TRBV23-1 is identified as an open reading frame with a role that is uncertain. The CDR3 covers 14 residues. Trimming left V 2 bases short and J 3 bases short, with 7 bases between. CDR3 region: CASSQVSYTGELFF. The DNA for the CDR3 is TGCGCCAGCAGTCAAGTGTCGTACACCGGGGAGCTGTTTTTT.